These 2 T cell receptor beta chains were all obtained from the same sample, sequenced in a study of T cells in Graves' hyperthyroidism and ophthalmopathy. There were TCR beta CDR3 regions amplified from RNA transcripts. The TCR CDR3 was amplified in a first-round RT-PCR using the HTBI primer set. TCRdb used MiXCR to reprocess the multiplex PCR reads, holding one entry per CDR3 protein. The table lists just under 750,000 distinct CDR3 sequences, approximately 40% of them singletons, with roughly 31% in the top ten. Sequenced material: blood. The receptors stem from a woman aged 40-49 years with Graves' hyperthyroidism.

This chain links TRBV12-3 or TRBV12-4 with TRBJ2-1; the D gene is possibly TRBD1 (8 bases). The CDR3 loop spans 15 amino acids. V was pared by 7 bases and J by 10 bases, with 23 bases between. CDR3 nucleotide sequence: TGTGCCAGCACCGTCGGAGGGAGGGACAGGAAGGAGCAGTTCTTC. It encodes CASTVGGRDRKEQFF.

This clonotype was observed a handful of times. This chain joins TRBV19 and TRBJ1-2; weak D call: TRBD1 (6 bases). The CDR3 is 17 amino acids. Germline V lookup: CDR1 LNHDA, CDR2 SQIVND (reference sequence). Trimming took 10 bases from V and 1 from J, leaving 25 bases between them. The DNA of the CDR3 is TGTGCCACGAAAGGGCCGGACAGCGATAACCTTAACTATGGCTACACCTTC. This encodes CATKGPDSDNLNYGYTF.